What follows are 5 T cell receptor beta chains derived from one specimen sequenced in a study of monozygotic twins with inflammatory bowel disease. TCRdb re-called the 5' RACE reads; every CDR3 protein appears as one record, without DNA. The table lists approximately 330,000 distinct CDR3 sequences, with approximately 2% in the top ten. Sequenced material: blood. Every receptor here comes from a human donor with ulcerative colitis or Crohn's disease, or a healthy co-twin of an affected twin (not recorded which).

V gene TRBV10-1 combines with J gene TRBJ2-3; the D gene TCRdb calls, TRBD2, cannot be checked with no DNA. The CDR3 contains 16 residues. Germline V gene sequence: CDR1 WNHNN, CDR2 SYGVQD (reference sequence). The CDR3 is CASSESLAGHTDTQYF.

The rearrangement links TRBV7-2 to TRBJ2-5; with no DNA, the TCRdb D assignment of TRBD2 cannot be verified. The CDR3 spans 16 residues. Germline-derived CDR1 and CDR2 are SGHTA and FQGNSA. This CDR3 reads CASSLRAGGNQETQYF.

CDR3 amino acids: CAWSVRENSPLHF. This chain links TRBV30 with TRBJ1-6. CDR1 and CDR2 (germline): GTSNPN, SVGIG (reference sequence). CDR3 size: 13 residues.

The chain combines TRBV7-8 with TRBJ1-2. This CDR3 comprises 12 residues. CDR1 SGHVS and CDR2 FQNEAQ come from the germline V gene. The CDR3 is CASSSASARYTF.

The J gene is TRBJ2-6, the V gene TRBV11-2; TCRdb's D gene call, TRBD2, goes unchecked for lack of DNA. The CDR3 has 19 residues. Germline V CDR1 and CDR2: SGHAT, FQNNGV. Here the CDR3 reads CASSFPTRNPFSGANVLTF.